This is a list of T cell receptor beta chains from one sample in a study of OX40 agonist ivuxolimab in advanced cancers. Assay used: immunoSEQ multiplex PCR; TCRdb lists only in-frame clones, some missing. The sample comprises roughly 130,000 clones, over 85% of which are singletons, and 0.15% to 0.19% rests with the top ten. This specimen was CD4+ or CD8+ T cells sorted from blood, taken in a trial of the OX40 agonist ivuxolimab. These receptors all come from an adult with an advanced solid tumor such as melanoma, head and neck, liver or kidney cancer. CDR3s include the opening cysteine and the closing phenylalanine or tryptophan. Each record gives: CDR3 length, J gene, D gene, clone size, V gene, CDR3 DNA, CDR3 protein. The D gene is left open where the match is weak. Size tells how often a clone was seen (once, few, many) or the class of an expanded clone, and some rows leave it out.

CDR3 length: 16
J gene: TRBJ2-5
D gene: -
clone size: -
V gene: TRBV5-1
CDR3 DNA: TGCGCCAGCAGCGCCCCCATTAGCGCGGTAGGAGAGACCCAGTACTTC
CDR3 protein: CASSAPISAVGETQYF

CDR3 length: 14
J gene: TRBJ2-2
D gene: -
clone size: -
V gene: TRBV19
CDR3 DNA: TGTGCCAGTAGGAGGGGAGCGGGCACCGGGGAGCTGTTTTTT
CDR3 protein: CASRRGAGTGELFF

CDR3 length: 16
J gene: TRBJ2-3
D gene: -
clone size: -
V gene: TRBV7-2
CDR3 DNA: TGTGCCAGCAGCTTAGGAGGGGTACTTAGCACAGATACGCAGTATTTT
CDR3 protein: CASSLGGVLSTDTQYF

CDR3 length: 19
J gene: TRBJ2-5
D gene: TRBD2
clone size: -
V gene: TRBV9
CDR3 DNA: TGTGCCAGCAGCGTAGCATCGGGGGGTTTCCAAGGAAGGTGGGAGACCCAGTACTTC
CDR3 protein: CASSVASGGFQGRWETQYF

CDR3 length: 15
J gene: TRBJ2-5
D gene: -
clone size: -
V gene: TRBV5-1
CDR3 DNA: TGCGCCAGCAGCTTGGGTCTGGGCAAACAAGAGACCCAGTACTTC
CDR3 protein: CASSLGLGKQETQYF

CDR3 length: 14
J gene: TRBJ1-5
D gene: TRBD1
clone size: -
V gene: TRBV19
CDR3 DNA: TGTGCCAGTAGTTTGGACAGGGGCTATCAGCCCCAGCATTTT
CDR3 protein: CASSLDRGYQPQHF

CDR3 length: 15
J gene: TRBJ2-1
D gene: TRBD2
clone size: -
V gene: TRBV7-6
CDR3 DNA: TGTGCCAGCAGCGGTACTAGCGGGCGAAACAATGAGCAGTTCTTC
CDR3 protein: CASSGTSGRNNEQFF

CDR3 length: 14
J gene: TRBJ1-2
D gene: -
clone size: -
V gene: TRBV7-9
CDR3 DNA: TGTGCCAGCAGCCCCCGAGGCTTCGACTATGGCTACACCTTC
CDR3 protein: CASSPRGFDYGYTF

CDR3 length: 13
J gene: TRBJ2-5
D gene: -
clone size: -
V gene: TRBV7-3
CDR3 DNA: TGTGCCAGCAGCGCTACCAACAGGGATACCCAGTACTTC
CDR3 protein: CASSATNRDTQYF

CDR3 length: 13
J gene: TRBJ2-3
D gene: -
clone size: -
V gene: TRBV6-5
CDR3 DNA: TGTGCCAGCAGGCATTCTGGCACAGATACGCAGTATTTT
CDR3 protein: CASRHSGTDTQYF

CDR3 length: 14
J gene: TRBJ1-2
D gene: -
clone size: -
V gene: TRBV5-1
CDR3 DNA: TGCGCCAGCAGCTCACAGAGCCAGCTAGATGGCTACACCTTC
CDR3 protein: CASSSQSQLDGYTF

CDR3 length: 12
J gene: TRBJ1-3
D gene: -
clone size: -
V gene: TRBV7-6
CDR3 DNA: TGTGCCAGCAGCTTGCCCCGAAACACCATATATTTT
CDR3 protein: CASSLPRNTIYF

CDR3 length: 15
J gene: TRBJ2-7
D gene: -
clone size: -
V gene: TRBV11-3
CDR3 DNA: TGTGCCAGCAGCTTAGTACAGGGCTGGACCTACGAGCAGTACTTC
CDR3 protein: CASSLVQGWTYEQYF

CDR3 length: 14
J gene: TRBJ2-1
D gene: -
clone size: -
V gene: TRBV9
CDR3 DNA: TGTGCCAGCAGCATCCGACAGGGAGGGGATGAGCAGTTCTTC
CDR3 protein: CASSIRQGGDEQFF

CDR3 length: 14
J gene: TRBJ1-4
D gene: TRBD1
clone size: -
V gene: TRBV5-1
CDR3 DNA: TGCGCCAGCAGCTCGACAGGGGGCTATGAAAAACTGTTTTTT
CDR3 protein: CASSSTGGYEKLFF

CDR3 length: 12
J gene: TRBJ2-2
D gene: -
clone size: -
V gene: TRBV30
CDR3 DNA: TGTGCCTCCAAAAGCAACACCGGGGAGCTGTTTTTT
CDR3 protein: CASKSNTGELFF

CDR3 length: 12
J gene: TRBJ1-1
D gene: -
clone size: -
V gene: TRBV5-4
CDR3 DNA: TGTGCCAGCAGCTTGGTGGGAACTGAAGCTTTCTTT
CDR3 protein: CASSLVGTEAFF

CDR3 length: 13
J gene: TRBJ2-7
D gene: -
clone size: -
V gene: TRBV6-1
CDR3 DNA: TGTGCCAGCAGGGCAGGGGCCCCCTACGAGCAGTACTTC
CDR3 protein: CASRAGAPYEQYF

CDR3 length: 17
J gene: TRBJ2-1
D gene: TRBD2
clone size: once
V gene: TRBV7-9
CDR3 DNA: TGTGCCAGCAGCCCCTCACGCTCTAGCGGGAGTTGGGATGAGCAGTTCTTC
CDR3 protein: CASSPSRSSGSWDEQFF

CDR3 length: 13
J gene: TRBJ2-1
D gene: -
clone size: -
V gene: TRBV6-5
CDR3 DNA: TGTGCCAGCGGACGCGCGGCGGGGAATGAGCAGTTCTTC
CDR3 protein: CASGRAAGNEQFF

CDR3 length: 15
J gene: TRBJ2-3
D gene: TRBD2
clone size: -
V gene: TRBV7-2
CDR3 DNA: TGTGCCAGCAACCAACTAGCGGGGGACACAGATACGCAGTATTTT
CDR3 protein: CASNQLAGDTDTQYF

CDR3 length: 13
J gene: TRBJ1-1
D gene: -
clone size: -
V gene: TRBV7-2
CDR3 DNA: TGTGCCAGCAGCTTAGAACGGGGGCTGGTAGCTTTCTTT
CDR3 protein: CASSLERGLVAFF

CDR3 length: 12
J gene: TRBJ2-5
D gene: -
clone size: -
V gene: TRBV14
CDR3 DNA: TGTGCCAGCAGCCGCCAGCAAGAGACCCAGTACTTC
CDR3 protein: CASSRQQETQYF

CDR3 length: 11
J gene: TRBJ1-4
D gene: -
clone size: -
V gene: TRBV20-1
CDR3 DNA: TGCAGTGCTACCCATAGTGAAAAACTGTTTTTT
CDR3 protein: CSATHSEKLFF

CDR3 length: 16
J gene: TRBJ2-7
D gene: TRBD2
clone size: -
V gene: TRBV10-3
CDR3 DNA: TGTGCCATCAGTGAACTTAGCGGGGGGACCTCCTACGAGCAGTACTTC
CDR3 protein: CAISELSGGTSYEQYF

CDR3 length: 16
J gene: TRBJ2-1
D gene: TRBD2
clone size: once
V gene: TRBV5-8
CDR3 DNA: TGTGCCAGCAGCCGTAGTGGTGTAGCGGGAATCAATGAGCAGTTCTTC
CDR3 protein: CASSRSGVAGINEQFF

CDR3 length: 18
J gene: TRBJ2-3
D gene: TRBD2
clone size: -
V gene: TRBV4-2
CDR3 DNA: TGTGCCAGCAGCCAAGGGTGGAGCGGGGGAGTAAGCACAGATACGCAGTATTTT
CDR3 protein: CASSQGWSGGVSTDTQYF

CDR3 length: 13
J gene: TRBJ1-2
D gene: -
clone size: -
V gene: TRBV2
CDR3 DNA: TGTGCCAGCAGTGAACAGATCAACTATGGCTACACCTTC
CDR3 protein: CASSEQINYGYTF

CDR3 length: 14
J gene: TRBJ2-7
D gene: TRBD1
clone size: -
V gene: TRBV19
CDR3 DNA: TGTGCCAGTAGTATATTCGGGACAGGGAACGAGCAGTACTTC
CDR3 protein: CASSIFGTGNEQYF

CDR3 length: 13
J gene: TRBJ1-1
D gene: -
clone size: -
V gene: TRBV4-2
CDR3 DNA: TGTGCCAGCAGCCCCCCCCTGGATACTGAAGCTTTCTTT
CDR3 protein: CASSPPLDTEAFF

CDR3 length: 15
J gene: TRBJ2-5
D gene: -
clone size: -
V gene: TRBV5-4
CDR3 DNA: TGTGCCAGCAGCTCCGACGGAGAGTACCAAGAGACCCAGTACTTC
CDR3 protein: CASSSDGEYQETQYF

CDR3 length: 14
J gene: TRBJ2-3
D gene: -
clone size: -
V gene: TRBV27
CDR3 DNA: TGTGCCAGCAGTTCCGGGACTAGCACAGATACGCAGTATTTT
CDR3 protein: CASSSGTSTDTQYF

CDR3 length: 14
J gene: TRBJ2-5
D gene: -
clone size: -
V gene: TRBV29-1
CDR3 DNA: TGCAGCGTATCTGATAGCGGTATGGGAGAGACCCAGTACTTC
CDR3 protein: CSVSDSGMGETQYF

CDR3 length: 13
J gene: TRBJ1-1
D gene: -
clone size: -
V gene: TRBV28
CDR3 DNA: TGTGCCAGCAGGCAGACAGCGAACACTGAAGCTTTCTTT
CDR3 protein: CASRQTANTEAFF

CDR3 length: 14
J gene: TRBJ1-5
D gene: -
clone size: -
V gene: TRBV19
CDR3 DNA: TGTGCCAGTAGTATAGATCTGGGGTGGGAGCCCCAGCATTTT
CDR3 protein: CASSIDLGWEPQHF

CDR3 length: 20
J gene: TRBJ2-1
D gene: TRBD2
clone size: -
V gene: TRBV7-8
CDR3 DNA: TGTGCCAGCAGCGCAAAAGGAACAGGCACTAGCGGGAGTCGGTACAATGAGCAGTTCTTC
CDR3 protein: CASSAKGTGTSGSRYNEQFF

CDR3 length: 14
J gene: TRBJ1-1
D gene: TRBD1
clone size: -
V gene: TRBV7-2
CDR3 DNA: TGTGCCAGCAGCTCCCGTACAGGGGCCACTGAAGCTTTCTTT
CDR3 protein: CASSSRTGATEAFF

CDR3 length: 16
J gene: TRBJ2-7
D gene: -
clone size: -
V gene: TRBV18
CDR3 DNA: TGTGCCAGCTCACCACAGGGGGGGAGACCCACCCACGAGCAGTACTTC
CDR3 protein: CASSPQGGRPTHEQYF

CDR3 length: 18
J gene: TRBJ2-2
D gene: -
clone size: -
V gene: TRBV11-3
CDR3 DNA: TGTGCCAGCAGCTCGGGACGGCTTTCGGGGGAGGACACCGGGGAGCTGTTTTTT
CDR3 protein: CASSSGRLSGEDTGELFF

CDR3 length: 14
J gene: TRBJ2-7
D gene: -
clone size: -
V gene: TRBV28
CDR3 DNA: TGTGCCAGCAGTTTATTGCACGTTTCCTACGAGCAGTACTTC
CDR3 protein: CASSLLHVSYEQYF

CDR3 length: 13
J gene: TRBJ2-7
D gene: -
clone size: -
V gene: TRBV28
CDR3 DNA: TGTGCCACCCGACCCCAAGGGACCTACGAGCAGTACTTC
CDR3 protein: CATRPQGTYEQYF

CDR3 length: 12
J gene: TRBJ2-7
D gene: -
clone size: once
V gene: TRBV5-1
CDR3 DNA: TGCGCCAGCACCGGCTTCCAATACGAGCAGTACTTC
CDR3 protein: CASTGFQYEQYF

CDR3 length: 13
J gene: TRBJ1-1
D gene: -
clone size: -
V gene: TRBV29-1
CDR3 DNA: TGCAGCGCGGACCGGGGTGTGGTGACTGAAGCTTTCTTT
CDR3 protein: CSADRGVVTEAFF

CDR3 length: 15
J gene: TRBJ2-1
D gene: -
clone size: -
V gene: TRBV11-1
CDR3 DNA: TGTGCCAGCAGCTTAGCCGGGGCCTCCTACAATGAGCAGTTCTTC
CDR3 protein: CASSLAGASYNEQFF

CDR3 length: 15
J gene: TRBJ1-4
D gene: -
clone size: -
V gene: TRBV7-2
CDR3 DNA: TGTGCCAGCAGCTTAGTAGCAGGGCCTAATGAAAAACTGTTTTTT
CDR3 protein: CASSLVAGPNEKLFF

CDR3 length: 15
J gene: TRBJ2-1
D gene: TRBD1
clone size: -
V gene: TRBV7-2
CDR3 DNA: TGTGCCAGCAAGAACCGGGACAGGGTATACAATGAGCAGTTCTTC
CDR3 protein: CASKNRDRVYNEQFF

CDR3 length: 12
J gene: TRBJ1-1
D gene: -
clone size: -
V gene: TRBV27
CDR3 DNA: TGTGCCAGCAGTTGGGGGGCCGGTGAAGCTTTCTTT
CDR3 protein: CASSWGAGEAFF

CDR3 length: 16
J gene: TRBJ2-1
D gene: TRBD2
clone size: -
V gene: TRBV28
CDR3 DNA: TGTGCCAGCAGTTTATCTAGCGGGAGGACCTACAATGAGCAGTTCTTC
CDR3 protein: CASSLSSGRTYNEQFF

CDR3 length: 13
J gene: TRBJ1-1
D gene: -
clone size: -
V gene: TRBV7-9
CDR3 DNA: TGTGCCAGCAGCTTATTTGGGGACACTGAAGCTTTCTTT
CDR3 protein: CASSLFGDTEAFF

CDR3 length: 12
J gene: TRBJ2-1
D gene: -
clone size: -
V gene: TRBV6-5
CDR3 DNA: TGTGCCAGCAGCCGGGGCAGGGGTGAGCAGTTCTTC
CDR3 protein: CASSRGRGEQFF

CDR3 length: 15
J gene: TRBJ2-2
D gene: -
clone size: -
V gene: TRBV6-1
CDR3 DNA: TGTGCCAGCAGTGGGGGAGGCAGTCTGACCGGGGAGCTGTTTTTT
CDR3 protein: CASSGGGSLTGELFF